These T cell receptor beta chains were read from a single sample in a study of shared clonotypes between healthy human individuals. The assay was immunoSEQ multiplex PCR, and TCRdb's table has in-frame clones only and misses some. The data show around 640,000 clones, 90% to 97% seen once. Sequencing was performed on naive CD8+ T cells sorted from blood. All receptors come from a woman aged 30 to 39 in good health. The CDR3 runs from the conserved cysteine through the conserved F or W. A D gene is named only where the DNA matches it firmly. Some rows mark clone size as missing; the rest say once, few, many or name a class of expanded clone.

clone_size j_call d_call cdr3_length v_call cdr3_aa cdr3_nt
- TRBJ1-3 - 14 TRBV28 CASITPSSGNTIYF TGTGCCAGCATAACCCCCTCTTCTGGAAACACCATATATTTT
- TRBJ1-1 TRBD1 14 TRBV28 CASSNQGARTEAFF TGTGCCAGCAGTAACCAGGGGGCGCGGACTGAAGCTTTCTTT
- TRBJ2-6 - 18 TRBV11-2 CASSRASRPGFGANVLTF TGTGCCAGCAGCCGGGCGAGCCGGCCGGGGTTCGGGGCCAACGTCCTGACTTTC
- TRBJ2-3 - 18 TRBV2 CASSDRDSTGGDPDTQYF TGTGCCAGCAGTGATAGGGACTCCACCGGCGGGGACCCAGATACGCAGTATTTT
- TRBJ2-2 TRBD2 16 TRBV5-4 CASSLRIAGETGELFF TGTGCCAGCAGCTTGAGGATAGCGGGAGAGACCGGGGAGCTGTTTTTT
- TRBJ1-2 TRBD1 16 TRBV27 CASSLTPGGGFYGYTF TGTGCCAGCAGTTTGACACCAGGGGGCGGTTTCTATGGCTACACCTTC
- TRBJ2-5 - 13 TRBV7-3 CASRKTEEETQYF TGTGCCAGCAGGAAGACAGAAGAAGAGACCCAGTACTTC
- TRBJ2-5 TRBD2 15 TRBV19 CASSGLAGVGETQYF TGTGCCAGTAGCGGACTAGCGGGAGTGGGGGAGACCCAGTACTTC
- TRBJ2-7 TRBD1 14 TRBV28 CASRTRQGQSEQYF TGTGCCAGCCGGACCCGACAGGGACAGTCCGAGCAGTACTTC
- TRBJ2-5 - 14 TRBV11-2 CASSLGPQEETQYF TGTGCCAGCAGCTTAGGGCCCCAAGAAGAGACCCAGTACTTC
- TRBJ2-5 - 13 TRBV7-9 CASSLGNQETQYF TGTGCCAGCAGCTTAGGTAACCAAGAGACCCAGTACTTC
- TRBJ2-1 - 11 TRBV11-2 CASRQSNEQFF TGTGCCAGTAGACAGTCCAATGAGCAGTTCTTC
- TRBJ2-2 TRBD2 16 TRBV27 CASSSGLAGGHGELFF TGTGCCAGCAGTTCGGGACTAGCGGGAGGCCACGGGGAGCTGTTTTTT
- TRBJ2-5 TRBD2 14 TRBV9 CASSQTSTQETQYF TGTGCCAGCAGCCAGACTAGCACCCAAGAGACCCAGTACTTC
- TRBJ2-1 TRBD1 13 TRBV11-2 CASSFRQGPEQFF TGTGCCAGCAGTTTTCGACAGGGCCCTGAGCAGTTCTTC
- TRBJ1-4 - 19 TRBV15 CATSRDPGTSHATNEKLFF TGTGCCACCAGCAGAGACCCTGGGACATCCCATGCAACTAATGAAAAACTGTTTTTT
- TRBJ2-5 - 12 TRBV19 CASSRLGETQYF TGTGCCAGTAGTAGACTTGGGGAGACCCAGTACTTC
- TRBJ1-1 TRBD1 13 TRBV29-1 CSVGTGEGTEAFF TGCAGCGTCGGGACAGGGGAGGGCACTGAAGCTTTCTTT
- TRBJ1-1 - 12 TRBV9 CASSAGESEAFF TGTGCCAGCAGCGCAGGGGAGTCTGAAGCTTTCTTT
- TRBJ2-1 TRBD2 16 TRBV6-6 CASSARAGGPGNEQFF TGTGCCAGCAGTGCACGAGCGGGAGGGCCAGGAAATGAGCAGTTCTTC
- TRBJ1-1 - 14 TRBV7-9 CASSNATGYTEAFF TGTGCCAGCAGCAATGCTACAGGATACACTGAAGCTTTCTTT
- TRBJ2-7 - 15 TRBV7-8 CASSPGLTRYYEQYF TGTGCCAGCAGCCCCGGATTGACACGGTACTACGAGCAGTACTTC
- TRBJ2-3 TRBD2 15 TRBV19 CASSIVTSAKDTQYF TGTGCCAGTAGTATAGTGACTAGCGCGAAAGATACGCAGTATTTT
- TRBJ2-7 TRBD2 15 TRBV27 CASSPSSGSGYEQYF TGTGCCAGCAGTCCATCTAGCGGGAGTGGGTACGAGCAGTACTTC
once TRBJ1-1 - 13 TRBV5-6 CASSWTENTEAFF TGTGCCAGCAGTTGGACCGAGAACACTGAAGCTTTCTTT
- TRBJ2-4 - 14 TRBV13 CASSGEVAKNIQYF TGTGCCAGCAGCGGGGAGGTTGCCAAAAACATTCAGTACTTC
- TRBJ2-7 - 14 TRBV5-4 CASSLGGGLYEQYF TGTGCCAGCAGCTTGGGTGGTGGTTTATACGAGCAGTACTTC
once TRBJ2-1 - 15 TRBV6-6 CASSNRRPRYNEQFF TGTGCCAGCAGTAATCGGCGGCCAAGGTACAATGAGCAGTTCTTC
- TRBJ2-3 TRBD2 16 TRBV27 CASNPSAGGSSDTQYF TGTGCCAGCAACCCCTCGGCGGGAGGGTCATCAGATACGCAGTATTTT
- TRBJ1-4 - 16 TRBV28 CASSLSVRRVGEKLFF TGTGCCAGCAGTTTATCGGTTCGTAGGGTGGGGGAAAAACTGTTTTTT
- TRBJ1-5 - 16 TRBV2 CASSERQLLPNQPQHF TGTGCCAGCAGTGAACGACAGCTCCTCCCAAATCAGCCCCAGCATTTT
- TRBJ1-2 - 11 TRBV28 CASSQYYGYTF TGTGCCAGCAGTCAATACTATGGCTACACCTTC
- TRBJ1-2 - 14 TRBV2 CASMGNLRNYGYTF TGTGCCAGCATGGGGAATCTGAGAAACTATGGCTACACCTTC
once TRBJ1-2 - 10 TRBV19 CASKARSYTF TGTGCCAGTAAAGCCAGGAGCTACACCTTC
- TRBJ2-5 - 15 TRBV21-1 CASSTPSLMVETQYF TGTGCCAGCAGCACCCCTAGTTTGATGGTAGAGACCCAGTACTTC
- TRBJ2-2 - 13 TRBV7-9 CASSSDGIGELFF TGTGCCAGCAGCTCCGATGGGATCGGGGAGCTGTTTTTT
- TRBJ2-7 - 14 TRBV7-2 CASSLLPPPYEQYF TGTGCCAGCAGCTTGTTACCTCCCCCGTACGAGCAGTACTTC
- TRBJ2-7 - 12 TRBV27 CASSLMGDEQYF TGTGCCAGCAGTCTTATGGGCGACGAGCAGTACTTC
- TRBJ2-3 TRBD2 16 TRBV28 CASSLNLAESTDTQYF TGTGCCAGCAGTTTAAACCTAGCGGAGAGCACAGATACGCAGTATTTT
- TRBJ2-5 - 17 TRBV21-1 CASSKIRVAGELETQYF TGTGCCAGCAGCAAAATTCGGGTAGCGGGAGAATTAGAGACCCAGTACTTC
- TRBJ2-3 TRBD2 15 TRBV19 CASSNSGSPTDTQYF TGTGCCAGTAGTAACAGCGGGAGCCCCACAGATACGCAGTATTTT
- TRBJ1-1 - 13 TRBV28 CASSPSWDTEAFF TGTGCCAGCAGTCCTAGTTGGGACACTGAAGCTTTCTTT